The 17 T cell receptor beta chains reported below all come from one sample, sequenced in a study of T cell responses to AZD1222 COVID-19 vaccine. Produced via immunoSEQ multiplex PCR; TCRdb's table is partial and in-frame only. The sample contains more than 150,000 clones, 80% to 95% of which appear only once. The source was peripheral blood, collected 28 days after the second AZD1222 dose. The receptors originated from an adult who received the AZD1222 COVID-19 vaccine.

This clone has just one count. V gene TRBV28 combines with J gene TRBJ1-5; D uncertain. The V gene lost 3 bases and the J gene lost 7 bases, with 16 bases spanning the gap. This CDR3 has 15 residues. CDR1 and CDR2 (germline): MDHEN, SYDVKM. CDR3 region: CASSLPGRGEQPQHF. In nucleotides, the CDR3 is TGTGCCAGCAGTTTGCCCGGGAGAGGTGAACAGCCCCAGCATTTT.

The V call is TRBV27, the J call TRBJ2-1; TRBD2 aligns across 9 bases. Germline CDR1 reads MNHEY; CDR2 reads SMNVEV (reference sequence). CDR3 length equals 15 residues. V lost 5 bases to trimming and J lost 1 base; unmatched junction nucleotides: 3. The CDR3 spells CASSRSGGSYNEQFF. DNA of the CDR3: TGTGCCAGCAGTCGTAGCGGGGGATCCTACAATGAGCAGTTCTTC.

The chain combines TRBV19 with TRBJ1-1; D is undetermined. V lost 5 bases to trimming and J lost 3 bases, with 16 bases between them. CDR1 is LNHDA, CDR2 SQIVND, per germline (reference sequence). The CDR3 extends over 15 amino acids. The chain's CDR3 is CASSSLGHPDTEAFF. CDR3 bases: TGTGCCAGTAGTTCTTTGGGTCACCCGGACACTGAAGCTTTCTTT.

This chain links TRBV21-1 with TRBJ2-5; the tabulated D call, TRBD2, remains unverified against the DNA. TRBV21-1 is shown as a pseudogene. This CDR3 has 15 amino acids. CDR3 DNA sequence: TGTGCCAGCAGCACGGAGGGAGGGCCGCTTGAGACCCAGTACTTC. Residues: CASSTEGGPLETQYF.

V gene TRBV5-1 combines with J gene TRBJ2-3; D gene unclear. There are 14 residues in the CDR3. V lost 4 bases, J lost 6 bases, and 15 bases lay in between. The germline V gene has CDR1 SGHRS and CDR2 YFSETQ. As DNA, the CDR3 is TGCGCCAGCAGCATAGGGCTCTCTACTGATACGCAGTATTTT. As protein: CASSIGLSTDTQYF. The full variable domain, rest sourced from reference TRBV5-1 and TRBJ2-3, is KAGVTQTPRYLIKTRGQQVTLSCSPISGHRSVSWYQQTPGQGLQFLFEYFSETQRNKGNFPGRFSGRQFSNSRSEMNVSTLELGDSALYLCASSIGLSTDTQYFGPGTRLTVL.

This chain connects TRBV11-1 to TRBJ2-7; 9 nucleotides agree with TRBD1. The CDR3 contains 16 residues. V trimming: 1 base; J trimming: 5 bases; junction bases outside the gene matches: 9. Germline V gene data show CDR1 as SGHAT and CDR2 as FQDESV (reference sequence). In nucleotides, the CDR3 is TGTGCCAGCAGCTTAGGTCCGGGACAGGGTTCGGACGAGCAGTACTTC. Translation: CASSLGPGQGSDEQYF.

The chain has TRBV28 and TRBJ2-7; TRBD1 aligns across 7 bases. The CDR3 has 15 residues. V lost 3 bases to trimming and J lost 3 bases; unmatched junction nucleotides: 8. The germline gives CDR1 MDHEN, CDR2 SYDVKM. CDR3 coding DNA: TGTGCCAGCAGTTTCTCCGGGACAGCGCTCTACGAGCAGTACTTC. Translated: CASSFSGTALYEQYF. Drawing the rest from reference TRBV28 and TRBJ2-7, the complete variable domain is DVKVTQSSRYLVKRTGEKVFLECVQDMDHENMFWYRQDPGLGLRLIYFSYDVKMKEKGDIPEGYSVSREKKERFSLILESASTNQTSMYLCASSFSGTALYEQYFGPGTRLTVT.

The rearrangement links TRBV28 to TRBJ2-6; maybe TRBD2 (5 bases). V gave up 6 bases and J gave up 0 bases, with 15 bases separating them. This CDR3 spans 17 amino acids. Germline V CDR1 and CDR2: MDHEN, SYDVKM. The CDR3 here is CASSKFRGSSGANVLTF. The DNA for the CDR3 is TGTGCCAGCAGCAAATTCCGAGGGTCCTCTGGGGCCAACGTCCTGACTTTC.

CDR3 sequence: CASSLGVGDTEAFF. CDR3 DNA sequence: TGCGCCAGCAGCTTGGGTGTAGGGGACACTGAAGCTTTCTTT. The V call is TRBV5-1, the J call TRBJ1-1; D possibly corresponds to TRBD1 (5 bases). Trimming cost V 0 bases and J 3 bases, with 9 bases left between them. The V gene's germline CDR1 is SGHRS and CDR2 YFSETQ. The CDR3 has 14 amino acids.

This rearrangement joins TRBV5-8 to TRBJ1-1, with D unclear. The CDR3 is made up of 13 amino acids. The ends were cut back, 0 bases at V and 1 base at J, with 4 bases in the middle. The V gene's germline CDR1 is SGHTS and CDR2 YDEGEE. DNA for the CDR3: TGTGCCAGCAGCTTGGAGGGGAACACTGAAGCTTTCTTT. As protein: CASSLEGNTEAFF.

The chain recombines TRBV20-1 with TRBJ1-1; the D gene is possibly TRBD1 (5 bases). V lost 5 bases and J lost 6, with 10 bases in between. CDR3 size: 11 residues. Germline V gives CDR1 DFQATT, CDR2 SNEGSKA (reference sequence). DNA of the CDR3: TGCAGTGCTGGGCCAGGGTCTGAAGCTTTCTTT. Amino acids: CSAGPGSEAFF.

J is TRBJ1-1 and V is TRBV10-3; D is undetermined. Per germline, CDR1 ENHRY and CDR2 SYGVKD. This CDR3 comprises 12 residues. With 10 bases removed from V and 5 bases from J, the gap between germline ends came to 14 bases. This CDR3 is CATRTVDTEAFF. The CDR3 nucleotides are TGTGCCACCAGGACGGTGGATACTGAAGCTTTCTTT.

The CDR3 is CASSFGRSTDTQYF. CDR3 in DNA: TGTGCCAGCAGCTTCGGCAGGAGCACAGATACGCAGTATTTT. V and J are TRBV5-6 and TRBJ2-3; D uncertain. V gave up 2 bases and J gave up 0 bases, with 7 bases separating them. The V gene's germline CDR1 is SGHDT and CDR2 YYEEEE. The CDR3 totals 14 residues.

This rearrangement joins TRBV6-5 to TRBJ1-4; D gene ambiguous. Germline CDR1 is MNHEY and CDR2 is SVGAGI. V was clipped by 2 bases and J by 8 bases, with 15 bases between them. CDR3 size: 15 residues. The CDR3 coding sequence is TGTGCCAGCAGTTACGGCAGTGTAGGAGGCGAAAAACTGTTTTTT. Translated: CASSYGSVGGEKLFF.

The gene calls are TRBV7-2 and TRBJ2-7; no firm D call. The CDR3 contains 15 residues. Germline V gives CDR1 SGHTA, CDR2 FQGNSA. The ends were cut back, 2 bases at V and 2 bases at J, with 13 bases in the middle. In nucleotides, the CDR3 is TGTGCCAGCAGCTTACACGCTAATCCCCCCTACGAGCAGTACTTC. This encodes CASSLHANPPYEQYF.

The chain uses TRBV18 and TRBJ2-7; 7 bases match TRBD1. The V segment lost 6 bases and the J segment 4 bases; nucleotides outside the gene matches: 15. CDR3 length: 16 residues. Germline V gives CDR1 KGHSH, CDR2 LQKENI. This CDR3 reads CASSPRDMTGLYEQYF. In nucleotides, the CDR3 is TGTGCCAGCTCTCCCCGGGACATGACAGGGTTGTACGAGCAGTACTTC.

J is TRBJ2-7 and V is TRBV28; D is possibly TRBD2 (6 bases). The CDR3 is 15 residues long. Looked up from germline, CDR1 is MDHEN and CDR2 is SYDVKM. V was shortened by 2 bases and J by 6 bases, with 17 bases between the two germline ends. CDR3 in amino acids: CASSLPVRDSREQYF. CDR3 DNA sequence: TGTGCCAGCAGTTTACCGGTTCGGGACTCGCGCGAGCAGTACTTC.